Listed below are T cell receptor beta chains from one sample, sequenced in a study of beta chain features in type 1 diabetes. Assay used: immunoSEQ multiplex PCR; TCRdb lists only in-frame clones, some missing. The sample carries around 170,000 clones, less than 9.5% recorded once. The specimen sequenced was central memory CD4+ T cells from blood. These receptors originate from a woman under 30 in good health. CDR3s include the opening cysteine and the closing phenylalanine or tryptophan. A D gene is named only where the DNA matches it firmly. Expanded clones get a size class; other rows say once, few or many, or leave the size out.

j_call | clone_size | d_call | v_call | cdr3_nt | cdr3_aa
TRBJ1-5 | . | . | TRBV30 | TGTGCCTGGAGTCGAACATGGGGCCAGCCCCAGCATTTT | CAWSRTWGQPQHF
TRBJ1-2 | . | TRBD1 | TRBV19 | TGTGCCAGTTCTCGACAGGGGTTAGGCTACACCTTC | CASSRQGLGYTF
TRBJ1-2 | few | TRBD1 | TRBV12-5 | TGTGCTAGTGGTACAGGACAGGGGACCTATGGCTACACCTTC | CASGTGQGTYGYTF
TRBJ1-1 | few | TRBD1 | TRBV15 | TGTGCCACCAGAAAAGGACAGGCTAACACTGAAGCTTTCTTT | CATRKGQANTEAFF
TRBJ2-5 | few | . | TRBV5-1 | TGCGCCAGCAGCTCGAACTATATCCAAGAGACCCAGTACTTC | CASSSNYIQETQYF
TRBJ2-7 | . | . | TRBV25-1 | TGTGCCAGCAGTGAACCAGGGATCCACGAGCAGTACTTC | CASSEPGIHEQYF
TRBJ2-7 | few | . | TRBV5-1 | TGCGCCAGCAGCTGGGAGGTACGCTCCTACGAGCAGTACTTC | CASSWEVRSYEQYF
TRBJ1-1 | . | TRBD1 | TRBV19 | TGTGCCAGTAGGGGGACAGGGGGACTCACTGAAGCTTTCTTT | CASRGTGGLTEAFF
TRBJ1-5 | few | . | TRBV2 | TGTGCCAGCAGTGAGGGCCGGGGGGCCCTAGGGACCCAGCATTTT | CASSEGRGALGTQHF
TRBJ2-7 | few | . | TRBV19 | TGTGCCAGTAGTCCTTCAGGGGCCCTTCGCTACGAGCAGTACTTC | CASSPSGALRYEQYF
TRBJ1-1 | . | . | TRBV5-6 | TGTGCCAGCAGCTTCCGACAGGTTGGAACTGAAGCTTTCTTT | CASSFRQVGTEAFF
TRBJ1-2 | few | TRBD1 | TRBV5-1 | TGCGCCAGCAGCGACGGACAGGGGTTTGGCTACACCTTC | CASSDGQGFGYTF
TRBJ2-3 | . | TRBD2 | TRBV11-3 | TGTGCCAGCAGCCGTATTAGCGGGAGCTCCCGCACAGATACGCAGTATTTT | CASSRISGSSRTDTQYF
TRBJ2-2 | few | TRBD1 | TRBV11-1 | TGTGCCAGCAGCCTCGGACAGGCGAACACCGGGGAGCTGTTTTTT | CASSLGQANTGELFF
TRBJ2-3 | . | . | TRBV11-3 | TGTGCCAGCAGCTTAGGTCGGACAGATACGCAGTATTTT | CASSLGRTDTQYF
TRBJ1-2 | . | . | TRBV7-9 | TGTGCCAGCAGCTTAACGGGGGTGGATGGCTACACCTTC | CASSLTGVDGYTF
TRBJ1-2 | few | TRBD1 | TRBV27 | TGTGCCAGCACGCCAGGGGGCGGAGGTGGCTACACCTTC | CASTPGGGGGYTF
TRBJ2-7 | many | TRBD1 | TRBV18 | TGTGCCAGCTCGGGCCCTACGGGACAGGGTAACGAGCAGTACTTC | CASSGPTGQGNEQYF
TRBJ1-2 | . | TRBD1 | TRBV7-9 | TGTGCCAGCAGCCCTCAGGGGACAGCCAACTATGGCTACACCTTC | CASSPQGTANYGYTF
TRBJ2-5 | few | TRBD1 | TRBV6-5 | TGTGCCAGCAGCTCTGCAGGGGGCCCCCAAGAGACCCAGTACTTC | CASSSAGGPQETQYF
TRBJ1-1 | . | . | TRBV7-3 | TGTGCCAGCAGCGCGGATTCGAACACTGAAGCTTTCTTT | CASSADSNTEAFF
TRBJ1-5 | . | . | TRBV4-2 | TGTGCCAGCAGCCTTTTTTTAGATAGCAATCAGCCCCAGCATTTT | CASSLFLDSNQPQHF
TRBJ2-5 | . | . | TRBV19 | TGTGCCAGTAGTATAGCGGCGGGGGCCGGGGCCCAGTACTTC | CASSIAAGAGAQYF
TRBJ1-1 | . | . | TRBV25-1 | TGTGCCAGCAGTACGACAGTCTTCAACACTGAAGCTTTCTTT | CASSTTVFNTEAFF
TRBJ2-7 | few | . | TRBV5-1 | TGCGCCAGCAGCCTCCGACAGGCCTCCTACGAGCAGTACTTC | CASSLRQASYEQYF
TRBJ1-5 | few | . | TRBV5-6 | TGTGCCAGCAGCTTCCATAATCAGCCCCAGCATTTT | CASSFHNQPQHF
TRBJ2-5 | . | TRBD1 | TRBV30 | TGTGCCTGGGGGGACAGCCAAGAGACCCAGTACTTC | CAWGDSQETQYF
TRBJ1-3 | . | . | TRBV25-1 | TGTGCCAGCAGTGAACAGGGTTCCGGCCCGAACACCATATATTTT | CASSEQGSGPNTIYF
TRBJ2-7 | few | . | TRBV6-1 | TGTGCCAGCAGTGCACTGACAGCCAGCTCCTACGAGCAGTACTTC | CASSALTASSYEQYF
TRBJ2-3 | few | TRBD2 | TRBV7-9 | TGTGCCAGCAGCTTTACCGGAGCGGGGGTGCCAGATACGCAGTATTTT | CASSFTGAGVPDTQYF
TRBJ2-2 | . | TRBD1 | TRBV5-1 | TGCGCCAGCAGTACGAATCGGGGCAGGGGGCATCGTCTCACCGGGGAGCTGTTTTTT | CASSTNRGRGHRLTGELFF
TRBJ2-3 | . | . | TRBV28 | TGTGCCAGCCTTTCCCGGGATACGCAGTATTTT | CASLSRDTQYF
TRBJ1-1 | few | . | TRBV15 | TGTGCCACCAGCAGGGGACTGGACACTGAAGCTTTCTTT | CATSRGLDTEAFF
TRBJ1-2 | few | . | TRBV11-1 | TGTGCCAGCAGCTTAACCCAGGCCCCCCAGGGCTACACCTTC | CASSLTQAPQGYTF
TRBJ2-7 | . | TRBD2 | TRBV7-2 | TGTGCCAGCAGCTTATATGGCTCGGGAGGGCAGTACTTC | CASSLYGSGGQYF
TRBJ2-7 | few | TRBD1 | TRBV6-1 | TGTGCCAGCAGTGTCGGGGCAGGGGGCTCCTACGAGCAGTACTTC | CASSVGAGGSYEQYF
TRBJ1-2 | few | TRBD1 | TRBV29-1 | TGCAGCGGATTACAGGGGGGCTATGGCTACACCTTC | CSGLQGGYGYTF
TRBJ2-7 | . | . | TRBV7-2 | TGTGCCAGCAGCCCCGCGGGGGCGAGAAATAACGAGCAGTACTTC | CASSPAGARNNEQYF
TRBJ2-1 | . | TRBD2 | TRBV5-1 | TGCGCCAGCAGCTTACCGGGACTAGCGGGAGGAAACTCCTACAATGAGCAGTTCTTC | CASSLPGLAGGNSYNEQFF
TRBJ2-7 | . | . | TRBV29-1 | TGCAGCGTTGCCGCGAGCTCCTACGAGCAGTACTTC | CSVAASSYEQYF
TRBJ2-5 | . | . | TRBV11-2 | TGTGCCAGCAGCTCTTCGACGCGCCGGGACCAGTACTTC | CASSSSTRRDQYF
TRBJ2-3 | few | TRBD2 | TRBV19 | TGTGCCAGTAGGCTAGCGGGGGGGTCCGCAGATACGCAGTATTTT | CASRLAGGSADTQYF
TRBJ1-6 | few | . | TRBV19 | TGTGCCAGTAGTATAGCCGGCTCCTATAATTCACCCCTCCACTTT | CASSIAGSYNSPLHF
TRBJ2-1 | . | TRBD2 | TRBV5-1 | TGCGCCAGCAGCTTGGAAGGGACTAGCGGAGGGGAGCAGTTCTTC | CASSLEGTSGGEQFF
TRBJ1-1 | . | . | TRBV11-1 | TGTGCCAGCAGGTCGCAGGGGTTCACTGAAGCTTTCTTT | CASRSQGFTEAFF
TRBJ2-7 | . | . | TRBV5-4 | TGTGCCAGCAGATTGGACTTCGGGACTGACTCCTACGAGCAGTACTTC | CASRLDFGTDSYEQYF
TRBJ2-1 | . | TRBD2 | TRBV7-6 | TGTGCCAGCAGCCTCACAACTAGCGGGAGGGCCGCTGAGCAGTTCTTC | CASSLTTSGRAAEQFF
TRBJ1-5 | few | . | TRBV10-2 | TGCGCCAGCAGTGACGGGAACAATCAGCCCCAGCATTTT | CASSDGNNQPQHF
TRBJ2-3 | . | . | TRBV6-6 | TGTGCCAGCAGCCGGGACAACACAGATACGCAGTATTTT | CASSRDNTDTQYF
TRBJ2-7 | few | TRBD1 | TRBV7-2 | TGTGCCAGCAGCTTGGCCGACAGGGGCGAGCAGTACTTC | CASSLADRGEQYF
TRBJ2-3 | few | . | TRBV14 | TGTGCCAGCAGCCAAGATTCGGGTATTCGCACAGATACGCAGTATTTT | CASSQDSGIRTDTQYF
TRBJ2-1 | few | TRBD2 | TRBV11-2 | TGTGCCAGCAGGGCCCTAGCGGGTCATGGGAATGAGCAGTTCTTC | CASRALAGHGNEQFF
TRBJ2-1 | many | . | TRBV21-1 | TGTGCCAGCAGCCCACCGGGACAAAAAGGCAATGAGCAGTTCTTC | CASSPPGQKGNEQFF
TRBJ2-7 | few | . | TRBV21-1 | TGTGCCAGCAGCAAGACAGGGGGAGCGAGGTACGAGCAGTACTTC | CASSKTGGARYEQYF
TRBJ2-5 | . | TRBD2 | TRBV5-1 | TGCGCCAGCAGCTCCGGGACTAGCGGAGAGACCCAGTACTTC | CASSSGTSGETQYF